These 18 T cell receptor beta chains were sequenced from one sample in a study of cytomegalovirus exposure and HLA in healthy donors. Amplification used 60 Vbeta primers and 13 Jbeta primers. The table came from immunoSEQ multiplex PCR; TCRdb's copy has only in-frame clones and leaves some out. The ten most abundant clones cover around 1.1% of a sample with roughly 200,000 clones. The sequenced sample consisted of PBMCs. The receptors come from a girl aged 2-10 years in good health and CMV-seropositive.

The chain uses TRBV20-1 and TRBJ2-7; the D is unclear. The CDR3 spans 10 residues. Germline V gives CDR1 DFQATT, CDR2 SNEGSKA (reference sequence). V was shortened by 2 bases and J by 7 bases, with 6 bases between the two germline ends. CDR3 region: CSARRWEQYF. CDR3 nucleotide sequence: TGCAGTGCTAGACGGTGGGAGCAGTACTTC.

The chain couples TRBV6-5 to TRBJ1-5; D might be TRBD1 (5 bases). In germline, CDR1 is MNHEY, CDR2 SVGAGI. The V end lost 2 bases, the J end lost 7 bases, and 12 bases lay between the germline ends. The CDR3 has 14 residues. CDR3 in DNA: TGTGCCAGCAGTTACGGGGGGGATCAACAGCCCCAGCATTTT. The encoded protein is CASSYGGDQQPQHF.

The V and J genes are TRBV11-2 and TRBJ2-1; D remains ambiguous. The V and J ends lost 2 bases and 9 bases respectively, with 8 bases between them. Germline assignment: CDR1 SGHAT and CDR2 FQNNGV. This CDR3 contains 12 residues. The CDR3 DNA reads TGTGCCAGCAGCTTAAACGACTTTGAGCAGTTCTTC. Protein: CASSLNDFEQFF.

The CDR3 nucleotides read TGTGCCAGCACCCAGGGTTGGACAGATACGCAGTATTTT. Translated: CASTQGWTDTQYF. The rearrangement uses TRBV2 and TRBJ2-3; D is perhaps TRBD1 (5 bases). Deletions cut 7 bases from V and 3 bases from J, with 11 bases between. Germline V gene lookup returns CDR1 SNHLY and CDR2 FYNNEI. CDR3 length equals 13 residues.

The V call is TRBV4-2, the J call TRBJ2-7; D is possibly TRBD1 (6 bases). The CDR3 runs to 16 residues. With 0 bases removed from V and 1 base from J, the gap between germline ends came to 13 bases. Germline CDR1 and CDR2: LGHNA and YNFKEQ. The CDR3 protein is CASSQDEGEPSYEQYF. CDR3 coding DNA: TGTGCCAGCAGCCAAGATGAGGGGGAGCCGTCCTACGAGCAGTACTTC.

CDR3 DNA sequence: TGTGCCAGTAGTGCCACATATGGCTACACCTTC. Protein product: CASSATYGYTF. V is TRBV19 and J is TRBJ1-2; D is ambiguous. V dropped 5 bases and J dropped 5 bases, with 6 bases sitting between them. Per germline, CDR1 LNHDA and CDR2 SQIVND (reference sequence). The CDR3 loop spans 11 amino acids.

The chain carries TRBV27 and TRBJ2-7, with D perhaps matching TRBD1 (6 bases). CDR1 is MNHEY, CDR2 SMNVEV, per germline (reference sequence). Trimming cost V 6 bases and J 2 bases, with 20 bases left between them. This CDR3 is 16 amino acids long. Here the CDR3 DNA reads TGTGCCAGCAGCCCCCGGGTGGGCAGGGGTCCCTACGAGCAGTACTTC. Protein product: CASSPRVGRGPYEQYF.

The gene calls are TRBV27 and TRBJ2-7; 7 nucleotides match TRBD1. The length of the CDR3 is 15 residues. Per germline, CDR1 MNHEY and CDR2 SMNVEV (reference sequence). With V trimmed by 6 bases and J by 1 base, 9 bases remained unmatched. The CDR3 DNA sequence: TGTGCCAGCAGCCGAACACCACAGGGGTCCTACGAGCAGTACTTC. This encodes CASSRTPQGSYEQYF.

This CDR3 is CASSLAFEKLFF. The CDR3 nucleotides read TGCGCCAGCAGCTTGGCCTTTGAAAAACTGTTTTTT. V and J are TRBV5-1 and TRBJ1-4; D is unresolved. Trimming removed 0 bases at V and 7 bases at J, with 4 bases between. The CDR3 has 12 amino acids. CDR1 is SGHRS and CDR2 is YFSETQ in the germline V gene.

The J gene is TRBJ1-6, the V gene TRBV30; D ambiguous. CDR1 and CDR2 (germline): GTSNPN, SVGIG (reference sequence). The V end was cut by 0 bases, the J end by 10 bases, with 7 bases between. The CDR3 covers 12 residues. The chain's CDR3 is CAWSVVASPLHF. The CDR3 DNA is TGTGCCTGGAGTGTGGTGGCCTCACCCCTCCACTTT.

The rearrangement joins TRBV19 to TRBJ1-2; TRBD1 agrees at 7 bases. This CDR3 has 15 amino acids. Germline CDR1 LNHDA, CDR2 SQIVND (reference sequence). V gave up 5 bases and J gave up 8 bases; unmatched junction bases: 14. The DNA of the CDR3 is TGTGCCAGTAGTCCCTCAGGGGACAGCGAGGAAGGCTACACCTTC. Translated: CASSPSGDSEEGYTF.

The chain uses TRBV4-2 and TRBJ2-7, with 9 bases that match TRBD1. The CDR3 is 15 amino acids. The germline V gene encodes CDR1 LGHNA and CDR2 YNFKEQ. J gave up 2 bases and V 4 bases, and 6 bases lay outside the gene matches. The CDR3 coding sequence is TGTGCCAGCAGCCCAGGGACAGGGCTGACCTACGAGCAGTACTTC. Translation gives CASSPGTGLTYEQYF.

The chain joins TRBV7-6 to TRBJ2-1; 7 bases agree with TRBD2. The germline gives CDR1 SGHVS, CDR2 FNYEAQ. Unmatched junction bases numbered 10, after V lost 3 bases and J lost 5 bases. There are 16 residues in the CDR3. The CDR3 loop is CASSFDGGSFDNEQFF. The CDR3, as DNA: TGTGCCAGCAGCTTCGACGGCGGGAGCTTCGACAATGAGCAGTTCTTC.

The chain links TRBV19 to TRBJ2-3; unclear D gene. Between the trimmed V and J ends, which lost 3 bases and 5 bases, there was a span of 15 bases. Germline CDR1 is LNHDA and CDR2 is SQIVND (reference sequence). The CDR3 totals 15 residues. This CDR3 reads CASSMVQSRQDTQYF. As DNA, the CDR3 is TGTGCCAGTAGTATGGTACAGTCCAGGCAAGATACGCAGTATTTT.

The chain carries TRBV19 and TRBJ2-1, with TRBD2 identical over 10 bases. Trimming at V came to 0 bases and at J to 0 bases, leaving 5 bases not matched to a gene. Germline V gives CDR1 LNHDA, CDR2 SQIVND (reference sequence). The CDR3 totals 18 residues. CDR3 sequence reads: CASSIDRVAGGSYNEQFF. The CDR3 DNA reads TGTGCCAGTAGTATAGATAGGGTAGCGGGAGGCTCCTACAATGAGCAGTTCTTC. Full variable domain (outside the CDR3, taken from reference TRBV19 and TRBJ2-1): DGGITQSPKYLFRKEGQNVTLSCEQNLNHDAMYWYRQDPGQGLRLIYYSQIVNDFQKGDIAEGYSVSREKKESFPLTVTSAQKNPTAFYLCASSIDRVAGGSYNEQFFGPGTRLTVL.

The rearrangement links TRBV11-2 to TRBJ1-1; TRBD1 might be the D (6 bases). Germline V lookup: CDR1 SGHAT, CDR2 FQNNGV. V lost 4 bases and J lost 0, with 15 bases in between. CDR3 size: 16 residues. CDR3 sequence reads: CASSSHRQVLNTEAFF. CDR3 coding DNA: TGTGCCAGCAGCTCCCACCGACAGGTTTTGAACACTGAAGCTTTCTTT.

The chain is built from TRBV5-1 and TRBJ2-2; 11 bases are a match to TRBD1. The CDR3 runs 16 residues. The trim removed 4 bases at V and 6 bases at J, leaving 8 bases unmatched. Germline CDR1 is SGHRS and CDR2 is YFSETQ. The CDR3 DNA follows: TGCGCCAGCAGCAGGGACAGGGGGAGTTTAGCCGGGGAGCTGTTTTTT. Residues: CASSRDRGSLAGELFF. Full variable domain (rest looked up from reference TRBV5-1 and TRBJ2-2): KAGVTQTPRYLIKTRGQQVTLSCSPISGHRSVSWYQQTPGQGLQFLFEYFSETQRNKGNFPGRFSGRQFSNSRSEMNVSTLELGDSALYLCASSRDRGSLAGELFFGEGSRLTVL.

The rearrangement links TRBV5-1 to TRBJ1-1, with TRBD1 as a possible D gene (5 bases). Trimming left V 3 bases short and J 5 bases short, with 11 bases between. The CDR3 spans 13 residues. Germline-derived CDR1 and CDR2 are SGHRS and YFSETQ. The CDR3 coding sequence is TGCGCCAGCAGCTCCCTCGGGGGGACTGAAGCTTTCTTT. Its protein is CASSSLGGTEAFF. The variable domain in full, with the rest retrieved from reference TRBV5-1 and TRBJ1-1, is KAGVTQTPRYLIKTRGQQVTLSCSPISGHRSVSWYQQTPGQGLQFLFEYFSETQRNKGNFPGRFSGRQFSNSRSEMNVSTLELGDSALYLCASSSLGGTEAFFGQGTRLTVV.